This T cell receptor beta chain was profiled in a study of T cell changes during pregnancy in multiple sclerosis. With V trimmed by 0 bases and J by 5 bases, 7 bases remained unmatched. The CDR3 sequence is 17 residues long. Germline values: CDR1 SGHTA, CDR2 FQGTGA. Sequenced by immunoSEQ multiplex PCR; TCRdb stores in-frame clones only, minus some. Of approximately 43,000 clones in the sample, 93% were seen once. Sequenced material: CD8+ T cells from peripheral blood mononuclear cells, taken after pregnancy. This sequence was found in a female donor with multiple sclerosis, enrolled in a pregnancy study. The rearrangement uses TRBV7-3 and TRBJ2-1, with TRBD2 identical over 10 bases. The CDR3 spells CASSLTAGGPQDNEQFF. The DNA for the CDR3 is TGTGCCAGCAGCTTAACAGCGGGAGGGCCTCAGGACAATGAGCAGTTCTTC.